These 30 T cell receptor beta chains originate from one sample sequenced in a study of vaccination effects on CD4 cells after COVID-19. These receptors are not linked to any known antigen. Clones were read by immunoSEQ multiplex PCR, and TCRdb kept only the in-frame ones, dropping some. The sample yields about 45,000 clones, 60% to 80% seen once. Investigators separated out CD4+ T cells once 9 to 11 days of culture had passed. This specimen consisted of CD4+ T cells from PBMCs cultured without peptide, obtained before COVID-19 vaccination. Receptor source: a human donor who had a prior SARS-CoV-2 infection.

The chain couples TRBV18 to TRBJ2-7; TRBD2 aligns across 7 bases. The CDR3 length is 13 residues. Trimming at V came to 3 bases and at J to 6 bases, leaving 5 bases not matched to a gene. Germline V lookup: CDR1 KGHSH, CDR2 LQKENI. As DNA, the CDR3 is TGTGCCAGCTCACCGACTAGCCCTCTCGAGCAGTACTTC. Encoded protein: CASSPTSPLEQYF. Supplemented by reference TRBV18 and TRBJ2-7, the full variable domain reads NAGVMQNPRHLVRRRGQEARLRCSPMKGHSHVYWYRQLPEEGLKFMVYLQKENIIDESGMPKERFSAEFPKEGPSILRIQQVVRGDSAAYFCASSPTSPLEQYFGPGTRLTVT.

This clone was seen a handful of times. J is TRBJ2-7 and V is TRBV4-3, with TRBD1 matching over 8 bases. Per the germline V gene, CDR1 is LGHNA and CDR2 is YSLEER. Germline trimming cut 1 base from V and 7 bases from J; bases unmatched to any gene: 12. The CDR3 length is 16 residues. CDR3 protein: CASSQAPSWDRIEQYF. Here the CDR3 DNA reads TGCGCCAGCAGCCAAGCCCCCAGTTGGGACAGGATAGAGCAGTACTTC.

This clone was found a few times. The chain joins TRBV27 to TRBJ1-2; no firm D call. The CDR3 sequence is 14 residues long. Germline CDR1 and CDR2: MNHEY and SMNVEV (reference sequence). With 6 bases removed from V and 0 bases from J, the gap between germline ends came to 11 bases. CDR3 sequence reads: CASRGSASNYGYTF. DNA of the CDR3: TGTGCCAGCAGAGGGTCAGCGTCTAACTATGGCTACACCTTC.

This sequence joins TRBV25-1 and TRBJ1-1, with unresolved D. CDR1 and CDR2 from the germline V gene are MGHDK and SYGVNS. V lost 3 bases, J lost 4 bases, and 6 bases lay in between. The CDR3 is 12 residues long. CDR3 nucleotides: TGTGCCAGCAGTGACGGAAGCACTGAAGCTTTCTTT. The encoded protein is CASSDGSTEAFF.

This chain connects TRBV12-5 to TRBJ2-3; D may be TRBD2 (6 bases). The V gene's germline CDR1 is LGHNT and CDR2 FRNRAP. Trimming took 5 bases from V and 0 from J, leaving 21 bases between them. The CDR3 runs to 18 residues. The CDR3: CASGRPRVEGWSTDTQYF. The CDR3 nucleotides are TGTGCTAGTGGTCGCCCACGCGTGGAGGGGTGGAGCACAGATACGCAGTATTTT.

Sample share makes this clone medium-sized. The gene calls are TRBV11-2 and TRBJ1-6; 8 nucleotides align to TRBD1. The V gene end was trimmed by 6 bases and the J gene end by 7 bases; junction bases not matched to a gene: 11. CDR1 is SGHAT, CDR2 FQNNGV, per germline. This CDR3 comprises 16 residues. The CDR3 sequence: CASRPQGAGGNSPLHF. CDR3 bases: TGTGCCAGCAGACCTCAGGGGGCAGGGGGCAATTCACCCCTCCACTTT.

The rearrangement joins TRBV6-5 to TRBJ2-1; D might be TRBD2 (6 bases). Looked up from germline, CDR1 is MNHEY and CDR2 is SVGAGI. This CDR3 is 14 amino acids long. The V end lost 5 bases, the J end lost 1 base, and 9 bases lay between the germline ends. The CDR3 protein is CASSLGGSYNEQFF. The CDR3 DNA reads as TGTGCCAGCAGTCTTGGAGGGTCCTACAATGAGCAGTTCTTC.

This chain joins TRBV6-4 and TRBJ1-2; TRBD1 is a possible D gene (5 bases). Trimming pared 5 bases from V and 3 bases from J, leaving 19 bases between. This CDR3 is built from 16 residues. CDR1 is MRHNA and CDR2 is SNTAGT in the germline V gene. The CDR3 sequence is CASSPTTAGPYYGYTF. The DNA for the CDR3 is TGTGCCAGCAGTCCGACGACTGCGGGACCGTACTATGGCTACACCTTC.

V is TRBV13 and J is TRBJ2-1; D is ambiguous. The germline V gene encodes CDR1 PRHDT and CDR2 FYEKMQ (reference sequence). CDR3 length: 14 residues. V lost 4 bases, J lost 2 bases, and 9 bases lay in between. The CDR3 here is CASSSPGTYNEQFF. CDR3 DNA: TGTGCCAGCAGCTCCCCCGGCACCTACAATGAGCAGTTCTTC.

This clone rates as medium-sized. This chain uses TRBV5-1 with TRBJ1-1; D possibly corresponds to TRBD1 (6 bases). Germline V gene lookup returns CDR1 SGHRS and CDR2 YFSETQ. The ends were cut back, 3 bases at V and 1 base at J, with 16 bases in the middle. The CDR3 consists of 16 residues. The DNA of the CDR3 is TGCGCCAGCAGCTACTCTTACAGGGCGACGAACACTGAAGCTTTCTTT. Its translation is CASSYSYRATNTEAFF.

CDR3 sequence: CASSSAGWWGNTGELFF. CDR3 in DNA: TGTGCCAGCAGCTCCGCGGGGTGGTGGGGGAACACCGGGGAGCTGTTTTTT. This chain uses TRBV12-1 with TRBJ2-2; the listed D gene, TRBD2, was not tested against the DNA. TRBV12-1 is listed as a pseudogene. The CDR3 loop spans 17 amino acids.

V and J are TRBV28 and TRBJ1-6, with 8 bases matching TRBD1. The trim removed 8 bases at V and 7 bases at J, leaving 7 bases unmatched. CDR1 is MDHEN and CDR2 is SYDVKM in the germline V gene. The CDR3 has 14 residues. The CDR3: CASLVGQENSPLHF. The CDR3 region has the DNA TGTGCCAGCCTAGTGGGACAGGAGAATTCACCCCTCCACTTT.

The rearrangement uses TRBV11-3 and TRBJ2-1; TRBD1 is a possible D gene (6 bases). V shed 1 base and J shed 5 bases, with 12 bases lying between them. Germline V gives CDR1 SGHNT, CDR2 YENEEA. This CDR3 comprises 15 residues. This CDR3 is CASSLVQGNNNEQFF. The DNA of the CDR3 is TGTGCCAGCAGCTTAGTCCAGGGGAATAACAATGAGCAGTTCTTC.

The rearrangement uses TRBV7-8 and TRBJ2-3, with 7 bases lining up with TRBD1. The germline V gene has CDR1 SGHVS and CDR2 FQNEAQ. The CDR3 is 16 residues long. V lost 1 base to trimming and J lost 6 bases; unmatched junction nucleotides: 10. The CDR3 DNA is TGTGCCAGCAGCTTAGTTCGTAGAGGGGGCGCGGATACGCAGTATTTT. Amino acid sequence: CASSLVRRGGADTQYF.

CDR3 in DNA: TGTGCCAGCAGCTTTACGGCTGGGGCCAACGTCCTGACTTTC. This codes for CASSFTAGANVLTF. The V and J genes are TRBV7-9 and TRBJ2-6; D is unresolved. Germline V gives CDR1 SEHNR, CDR2 FQNEAQ (reference sequence). V was pared by 3 bases and J by 2 bases, with 5 bases between. CDR3 size: 14 residues.

The chain carries TRBV11-3 and TRBJ2-1; perhaps TRBD2 as D (5 bases). V was shortened by 5 bases and J by 3 bases, with 14 bases between the two germline ends. The CDR3 is made up of 15 amino acids. Germline CDR1 and CDR2: SGHNT and YENEEA. The CDR3 DNA is TGTGCCAGCAGCCCGCCTCGGGGAAACTACAATGAGCAGTTCTTC. It encodes CASSPPRGNYNEQFF.

This clone was observed a handful of times. The chain links TRBV7-9 to TRBJ2-3; the match to TRBD1 covers 7 bases. V trimming: 0 bases; J trimming: 1 base; junction bases outside the gene matches: 1. CDR3 size: 15 residues. The V gene's germline CDR1 is SEHNR and CDR2 FQNEAQ (reference sequence). The CDR3 spells CASSLARGRTDTQYF. The DNA of the CDR3 is TGTGCCAGCAGCTTAGCAAGGGGGCGCACAGATACGCAGTATTTT.

The chain links TRBV5-1 to TRBJ2-1, with a tentative D call TRBD1 (5 bases). CDR1 and CDR2 (germline): SGHRS, YFSETQ. The CDR3 is 15 amino acids. V was pared by 0 bases and J by 0 bases, with 7 bases between. CDR3 DNA: TGCGCCAGCAGCTTGGAGGGGTCCTCCTACAATGAGCAGTTCTTC. Its translation: CASSLEGSSYNEQFF.

A few counts support this clone. The rearrangement uses TRBV19 and TRBJ1-2; 7 bases fit TRBD1. Germline V gene lookup returns CDR1 LNHDA and CDR2 SQIVND (reference sequence). The CDR3 runs to 14 residues. V lost 6 bases to trimming and J lost 7 bases; unmatched junction nucleotides: 11. The CDR3 DNA reads as TGTGCCAGTAGCACCTTTGGAACAGGGGCTGGCTACACCTTC. Protein product: CASSTFGTGAGYTF.

This chain connects TRBV21-1 to TRBJ2-3; no check of the table's D call, TRBD2, against the DNA was made. TRBV21-1 is labeled a pseudogene. This CDR3 is 20 amino acids long. CDR3 sequence (DNA): TGTGCCAGCAGCAATTGTAGGACAGGGGCTAGCGGGAGTACTGCAGATACGCAGTATTTT. Translation: CASSNCRTGASGSTADTQYF.

The table lists this clone with a count of one. V gene TRBV13 combines with J gene TRBJ2-3; weak D call: TRBD1 (5 bases). Between the trimmed V and J ends, which lost 0 bases and 4 bases, there was a span of 17 bases. The germline V gene encodes CDR1 PRHDT and CDR2 FYEKMQ (reference sequence). The CDR3 loop spans 17 amino acids. In DNA form, the CDR3 reads TGTGCCAGCAGCTTAGGCCAAACAGGCGGCGCATCAGATACGCAGTATTTT. This sequence encodes CASSLGQTGGASDTQYF. The full variable domain, with the rest looked up from reference TRBV13 and TRBJ2-3, is AAGVIQSPRHLIKEKRETATLKCYPIPRHDTVYWYQQGPGQDPQFLISFYEKMQSDKGSIPDRFSAQQFSDYHSELNMSSLELGDSALYFCASSLGQTGGASDTQYFGPGTRLTVL.

About this clone itself: The same CDR3 arises from other DNA sequences in this sample as well. The V call is TRBV7-2, the J call TRBJ1-5, with D tentatively TRBD1 (5 bases). CDR3 length: 15 amino acids. The germline V gene encodes CDR1 SGHTA and CDR2 FQGNSA. V was pared by 2 bases and J by 2 bases, with 10 bases between. The CDR3 loop is CASSLRGGGNQPQHF. In DNA, the CDR3 is TGTGCCAGCAGCTTACGTGGGGGTGGCAATCAGCCCCAGCATTTT.

This clone was seen more than once but under ten times. The V call is TRBV27, the J call TRBJ2-1; 12 bases fit TRBD2. V was clipped by 4 bases and J by 5 bases; unmatched bases: 3. Germline V CDR1 and CDR2: MNHEY, SMNVEV (reference sequence). The CDR3 runs to 15 residues. CDR3 region: CASSSWTSGDNEQFF. In DNA, the CDR3 is TGTGCCAGCAGTTCTTGGACTAGCGGGGACAATGAGCAGTTCTTC.

For the CDR3, the DNA is TGTGCCAGCAGCAAACAGGTGTATTTCACTGAAGCTTTCTTT. Protein product: CASSKQVYFTEAFF. The gene calls are TRBV7-8 and TRBJ1-1; D might be TRBD1 (5 bases). Trimming shortened V by 5 bases and J by 4 bases, and 14 bases separated the two germline ends. Germline V lookup: CDR1 SGHVS, CDR2 FQNEAQ. The CDR3 is made up of 14 amino acids.

This sequence joins TRBV7-9 and TRBJ2-7; 7 positions agree with TRBD2. The ends lost 5 bases at V and 6 bases at J; junction bases unmatched: 7. In germline, CDR1 is SEHNR, CDR2 FQNEAQ (reference sequence). The CDR3 has 13 amino acids. Written as DNA, the CDR3 is TGTGCCAGCAGCCGCGGGGGTTCCGTCGAGCAGTACTTC. It codes for CASSRGGSVEQYF. Full variable domain (missing parts from reference TRBV7-9 and TRBJ2-7): DTGVSQNPRHKITKRGQNVTFRCDPISEHNRLYWYRQTLGQGPEFLTYFQNEAQLEKSRLLSDRFSAERPKGSFSTLEIQRTEQGDSAMYLCASSRGGSVEQYFGPGTRLTVT.

In its sample, this clone was seen once. This rearrangement joins TRBV16 to TRBJ2-7; 10 nucleotides align to TRBD2. Trimming took 4 bases from V and 4 from J; bases not matched to a gene: 4. There are 14 residues in the CDR3. CDR1 KGHSY and CDR2 FQNENV come from the germline V gene. In DNA, the CDR3 is TGTGCCAGCAGCCGCATTAGCGGGAGGTACGAGCAGTACTTC. Amino acid sequence: CASSRISGRYEQYF.

This rearrangement joins TRBV20-1 to TRBJ2-7; no firm D call. The CDR3 totals 11 residues. Trimming removed 6 bases from V and 5 bases from J, with 11 bases in between. Germline CDR1 DFQATT, CDR2 SNEGSKA (reference sequence). The CDR3 DNA sequence: TGCAGTGCGAAGGACGGCCACGAGCAGTACTTC. It is translated as CSAKDGHEQYF.

Only a few counts were recorded for this clone. V usage is TRBV3-1 (or the pseudogene TRBV3-2) and J usage is TRBJ1-6; D is unclear. V lost 4 bases and J 10 bases, leaving 11 bases between the germline ends. This CDR3 is 13 amino acids long. Germline V gene sequence: CDR1 LGHDT, CDR2 YNNKEL (reference sequence). Here the CDR3 DNA reads TGTGCCAGCAGCCCATCCATGGCCTCACCCCTCCACTTT. Its protein is CASSPSMASPLHF.

There are a few counts of this clone. The rearrangement links TRBV3-1 (or the pseudogene TRBV3-2) to TRBJ1-2, with D possibly TRBD1 on 6 matching bases. Per germline, CDR1 LGHDT and CDR2 YNNKEL (reference sequence). This CDR3 has 15 residues. The V and J ends lost 2 bases and 7 bases respectively, with 17 bases between them. Here the CDR3 reads CASSQSTGYSGGYTF. CDR3 nucleotides: TGTGCCAGCAGCCAATCCACAGGGTATTCGGGTGGCTACACCTTC.

The gene calls are TRBV6-5 and TRBJ1-1; D call uncertain. The CDR3 runs 14 residues. Per the germline V gene, CDR1 is MNHEY and CDR2 is SVGAGI. V shed 2 bases and J shed 3 bases, with 10 bases lying between them. CDR3 nucleotides: TGTGCCAGCAGTTACACGGGAGCGTACACTGAAGCTTTCTTT. Translated: CASSYTGAYTEAFF.